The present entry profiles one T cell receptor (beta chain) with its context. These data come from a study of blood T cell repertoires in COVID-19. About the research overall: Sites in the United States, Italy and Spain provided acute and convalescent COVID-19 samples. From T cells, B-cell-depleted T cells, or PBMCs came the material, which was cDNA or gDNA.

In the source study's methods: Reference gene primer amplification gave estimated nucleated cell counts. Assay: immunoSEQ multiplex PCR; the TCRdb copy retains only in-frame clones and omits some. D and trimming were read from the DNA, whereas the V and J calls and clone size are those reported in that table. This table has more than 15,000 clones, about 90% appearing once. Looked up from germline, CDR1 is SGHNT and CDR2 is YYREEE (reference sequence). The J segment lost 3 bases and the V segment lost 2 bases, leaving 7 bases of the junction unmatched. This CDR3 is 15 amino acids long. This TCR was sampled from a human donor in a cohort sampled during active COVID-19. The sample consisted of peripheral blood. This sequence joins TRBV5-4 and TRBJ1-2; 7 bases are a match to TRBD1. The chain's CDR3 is CASSFVQGSYYGYTF. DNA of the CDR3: TGTGCCAGCAGCTTCGTACAGGGGAGTTACTATGGCTACACCTTC.